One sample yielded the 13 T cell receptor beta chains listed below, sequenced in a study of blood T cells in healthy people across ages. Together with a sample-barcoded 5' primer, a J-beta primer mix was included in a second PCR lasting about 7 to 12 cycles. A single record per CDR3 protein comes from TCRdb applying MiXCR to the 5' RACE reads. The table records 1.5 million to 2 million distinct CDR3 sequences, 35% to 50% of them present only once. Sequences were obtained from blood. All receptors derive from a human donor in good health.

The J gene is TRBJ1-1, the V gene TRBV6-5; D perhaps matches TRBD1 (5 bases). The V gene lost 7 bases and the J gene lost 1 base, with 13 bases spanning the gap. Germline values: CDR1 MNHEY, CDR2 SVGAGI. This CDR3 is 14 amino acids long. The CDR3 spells CASTLGVENTEAFF. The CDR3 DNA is TGTGCCAGCACCCTGGGGGTCGAGAACACTGAAGCTTTCTTT.

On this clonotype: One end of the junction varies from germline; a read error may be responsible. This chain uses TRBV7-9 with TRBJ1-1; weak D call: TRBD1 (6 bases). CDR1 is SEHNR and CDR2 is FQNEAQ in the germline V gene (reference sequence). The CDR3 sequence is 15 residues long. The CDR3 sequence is CASSLLRGGHTVAFF. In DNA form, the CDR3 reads TGTGCCAGCAGCTTACTTCGGGGGGGGCACACTGTAGCTTTCTTT. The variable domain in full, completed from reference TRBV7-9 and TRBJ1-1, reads DTGVSQNPRHKITKRGQNVTFRCDPISEHNRLYWYRQTLGQGPEFLTYFQNEAQLEKSRLLSDRFSAERPKGSFSTLEIQRTEQGDSAMYLCASSLLRGGHTVAFFGQGTRLTVV.

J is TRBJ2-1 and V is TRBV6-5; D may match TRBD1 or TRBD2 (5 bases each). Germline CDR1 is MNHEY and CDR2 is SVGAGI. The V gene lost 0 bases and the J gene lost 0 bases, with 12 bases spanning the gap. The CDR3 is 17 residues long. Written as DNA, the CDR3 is TGTGCCAGCAGTTACTCTGGGGGTCTGAGCTCCTACAATGAGCAGTTCTTC. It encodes CASSYSGGLSSYNEQFF.

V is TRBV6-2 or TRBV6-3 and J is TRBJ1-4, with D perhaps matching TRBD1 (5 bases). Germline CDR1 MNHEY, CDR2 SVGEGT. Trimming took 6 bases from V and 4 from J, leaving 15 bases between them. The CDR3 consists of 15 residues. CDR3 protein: CASSLPGRFNEKLFF. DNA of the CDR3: TGTGCCAGCAGCCTCCCGGGACGGTTTAATGAAAAACTGTTTTTT.

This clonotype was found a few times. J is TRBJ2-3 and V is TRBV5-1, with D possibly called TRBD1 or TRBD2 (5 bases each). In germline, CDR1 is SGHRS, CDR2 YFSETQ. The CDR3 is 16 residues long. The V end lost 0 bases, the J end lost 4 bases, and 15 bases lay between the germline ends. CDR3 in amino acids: CASSLEGPHTADTQYF. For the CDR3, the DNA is TGCGCCAGCAGCTTGGAGGGACCCCACACAGCAGATACGCAGTATTTT.

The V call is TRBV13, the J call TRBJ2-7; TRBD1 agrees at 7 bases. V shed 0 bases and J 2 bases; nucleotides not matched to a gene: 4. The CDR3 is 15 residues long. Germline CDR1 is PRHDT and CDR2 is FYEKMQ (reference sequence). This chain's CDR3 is CASSLGRTGTYEQYF. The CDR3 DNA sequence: TGTGCCAGCAGCTTAGGGAGGACAGGAACCTACGAGCAGTACTTC.

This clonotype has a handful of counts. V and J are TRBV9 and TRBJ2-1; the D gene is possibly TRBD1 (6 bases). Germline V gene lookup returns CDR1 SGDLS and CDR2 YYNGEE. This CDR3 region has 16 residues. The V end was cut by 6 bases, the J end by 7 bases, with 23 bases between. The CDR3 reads CASTTTTTGFGNEQFF. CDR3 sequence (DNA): TGTGCCAGCACCACCACCACAACAGGGTTTGGAAATGAGCAGTTCTTC.

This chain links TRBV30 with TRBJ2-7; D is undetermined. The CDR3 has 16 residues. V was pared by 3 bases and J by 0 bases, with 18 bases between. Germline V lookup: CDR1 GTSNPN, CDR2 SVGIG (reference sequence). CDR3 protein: CAWRMNRASSSYEQYF. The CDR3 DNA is TGTGCCTGGAGAATGAACCGGGCCTCGAGCTCCTACGAGCAGTACTTC.

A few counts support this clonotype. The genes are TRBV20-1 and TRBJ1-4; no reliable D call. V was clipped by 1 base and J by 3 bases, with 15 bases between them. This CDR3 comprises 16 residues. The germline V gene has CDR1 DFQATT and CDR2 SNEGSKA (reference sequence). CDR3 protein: CSARVASGRANEKLFF. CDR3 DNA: TGCAGTGCTAGAGTGGCGTCTGGGAGGGCTAATGAAAAACTGTTTTTT.

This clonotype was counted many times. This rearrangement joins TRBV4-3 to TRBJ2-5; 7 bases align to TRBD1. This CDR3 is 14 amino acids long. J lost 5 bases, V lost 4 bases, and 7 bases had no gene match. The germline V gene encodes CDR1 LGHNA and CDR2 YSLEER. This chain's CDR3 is CASSRDTGVETQYF. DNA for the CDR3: TGCGCCAGCAGCCGAGATACAGGGGTCGAGACCCAGTACTTC.

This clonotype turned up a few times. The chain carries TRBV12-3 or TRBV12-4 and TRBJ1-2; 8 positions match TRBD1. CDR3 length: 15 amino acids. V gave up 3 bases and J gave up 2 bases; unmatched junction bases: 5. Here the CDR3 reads CASSFSGQANYGYTF. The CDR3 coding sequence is TGTGCCAGCAGTTTTTCGGGACAGGCAAACTATGGCTACACCTTC.

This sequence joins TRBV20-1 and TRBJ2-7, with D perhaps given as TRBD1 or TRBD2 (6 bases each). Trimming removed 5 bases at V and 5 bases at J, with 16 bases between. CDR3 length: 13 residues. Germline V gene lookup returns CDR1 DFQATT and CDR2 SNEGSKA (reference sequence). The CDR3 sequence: CSAHKGGSNEQYF. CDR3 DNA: TGCAGTGCTCACAAGGGGGGTTCGAACGAGCAGTACTTC.

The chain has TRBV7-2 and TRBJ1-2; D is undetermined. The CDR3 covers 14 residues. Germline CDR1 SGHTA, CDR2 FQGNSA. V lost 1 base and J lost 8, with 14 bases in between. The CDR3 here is CASSLVGTSRGYTF. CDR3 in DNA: TGTGCCAGCAGCTTAGTCGGCACGTCCCGGGGCTACACCTTC.